Following are 26 T cell receptor beta chains from one sample sequenced in a study of patients and donors after allogeneic stem cell transplantation. TCRdb independently ran MiXCR on the RT-PCR reads; one entry per CDR3 protein. The top ten clones hold 5% to 6.5% of a sample with about 960,000 distinct CDR3 sequences, about a sixth of them seen once. The specimen sequenced was blood, either unsorted or a sorted T cell fraction (not recorded which). Receptors originate from a human donor who was either an allogeneic HSCT recipient or a stem cell or donor lymphocyte infusion donor (not recorded which). It is not recorded whose cells these are; they may come from a transplant donor.

This chain joins TRBV2 and TRBJ2-1; weak D call: TRBD2 (6 bases). V was cut by 5 bases and J by 8 bases, with 22 bases left in between. Germline CDR1 and CDR2: SNHLY and FYNNEI. The CDR3 spans 16 residues. CDR3 amino acids: CASSPAKRAYWDEQFF. Written as DNA, the CDR3 is TGTGCCAGCAGTCCGGCCAAGCGGGCTTACTGGGATGAGCAGTTCTTC.

This clonotype has at least ten counts. The chain employs TRBV29-1 and TRBJ1-3; D possibly corresponds to TRBD1 (5 bases). The CDR3 is 13 residues long. V dropped 8 bases and J dropped 4 bases, with 15 bases sitting between them. Germline lookup yields CDR1 SQVTM and CDR2 ANQGSEA. CDR3 loop: CSMSRGTGNTIYF. CDR3 coding DNA: TGCAGCATGTCCCGGGGGACGGGAAACACCATATATTTT. Complete variable domain (other parts from reference TRBV29-1 and TRBJ1-3): SAVISQKPSRDICQRGTSLTIQCQVDSQVTMMFWYRQQPGQSLTLIATANQGSEATYESGFVIDKFPISRPNLTFSTLTVSNMSPEDSSIYLCSMSRGTGNTIYFGEGSWLTVV.

This chain uses TRBV9 with TRBJ1-3; D not certain. The CDR3 spans 15 residues. CDR1 is SGDLS and CDR2 is YYNGEE in the germline V gene. V lost 0 bases and J lost 2, with 9 bases in between. The CDR3 DNA follows: TGTGCCAGCAGCGTAGCGCCAAGGGCTGGAAACACCATATATTTT. It translates to CASSVAPRAGNTIYF.

The genes are TRBV11-3 and TRBJ2-3; D possibly corresponds to TRBD2 (5 bases). The CDR3 length is 17 residues. Trimming took off 0 bases at V and 1 base at J, with 14 bases between the two ends. Per the germline V gene, CDR1 is SGHNT and CDR2 is YENEEA. CDR3 sequence: CASSLDLDGIGTDTQYF. CDR3 in DNA: TGTGCCAGCAGCTTAGATCTGGACGGGATTGGCACAGATACGCAGTATTTT.

This clonotype was seen many times. The chain is built from TRBV20-1 and TRBJ2-1, with 11 bases matching TRBD2. J gave up 3 bases and V 6 bases, and 4 bases lay outside the gene matches. Germline CDR1 reads DFQATT; CDR2 reads SNEGSKA (reference sequence). CDR3 length equals 14 residues. This chain's CDR3 is CSALGLAVYNEQFF. In nucleotides, the CDR3 is TGCAGTGCGCTGGGACTAGCGGTCTACAATGAGCAGTTCTTC.

This clonotype was seen only a few times. V is TRBV6-1 and J is TRBJ1-4; TRBD1 is a possible D gene (5 bases). CDR1 and CDR2 from the germline V gene are MNHNS and SASEGT. With 5 bases removed from V and 7 bases from J, the gap between germline ends came to 23 bases. This CDR3 has 17 residues. For the CDR3, the DNA is TGTGCCAGCAGTCTGACTTATTCAGGGCTAAAATTTGAAAAACTGTTTTTT. This encodes CASSLTYSGLKFEKLFF.

The rearrangement uses TRBV12-3 or TRBV12-4 and TRBJ1-2; TRBD1 is a possible D gene (5 bases). The CDR3 consists of 15 residues. Trimming removed 3 bases at V and 11 bases at J, with 22 bases between. CDR3 in DNA: TGTGCCAGCAGTTTTGCAGGGAAGACTGCTATGCGGTACACCTTC. The encoded protein is CASSFAGKTAMRYTF.

This clonotype was seen a handful of times. The chain carries TRBV7-3 and TRBJ2-5, with no clear D. Germline loops: CDR1 SGHTA, CDR2 FQGTGA. V was trimmed by 2 bases and J by 1 base, leaving 14 bases between them. The CDR3 runs to 16 residues. In nucleotides, the CDR3 is TGTGCCAGCAGCTTATCCCCAGAACCATCCCAAGAGACCCAGTACTTC. Its translation is CASSLSPEPSQETQYF.

This clonotype has only a few counts. The J gene is TRBJ2-5, the V gene TRBV3-1; 8 bases line up with TRBD2. Per the germline V gene, CDR1 is LGHDT and CDR2 is YNNKEL (reference sequence). CDR3 length: 16 residues. V dropped 4 bases and J dropped 2; count of bases not matched to a gene: 9. CDR3 nucleotide sequence: TGTGCCAGCAGCCTTCTAGCCCGGGAGGGACAAGAGACCCAGTACTTC. This translates into CASSLLAREGQETQYF.

In this sample, this clonotype turned up a few times. The chain employs TRBV27 and TRBJ2-5; TRBD2 agrees at 7 bases. CDR3 length: 13 amino acids. The junction had 2 bases not matched to a gene; V was cut back by 6 bases and J by 1 base. Germline V gene data show CDR1 as MNHEY and CDR2 as SMNVEV (reference sequence). For the CDR3, the DNA is TGTGCCAGCAGATTAGCGGGCCAAGAGACCCAGTACTTC. Protein product: CASRLAGQETQYF.

This chain links TRBV20-1 with TRBJ1-2, with TRBD1 matching over 8 bases. Germline CDR1 reads DFQATT; CDR2 reads SNEGSKA (reference sequence). The length of the CDR3 is 14 residues. J gave up 8 bases and V 2 bases, and 10 bases lay outside the gene matches. The CDR3 protein is CSARRPGGLSGYTF. CDR3 coding DNA: TGCAGTGCTAGACGTCCAGGGGGCTTAAGCGGCTACACCTTC.

This clonotype has just a few counts. This sequence joins TRBV6-1 and TRBJ2-5, with D maybe TRBD2 (6 bases). V was clipped by 6 bases and J by 7 bases, with 24 bases between them. The CDR3 runs to 16 residues. Per germline, CDR1 MNHNS and CDR2 SASEGT. The CDR3 spells CASSRTDDGTRGTQYF. The CDR3 region has the DNA TGTGCCAGCAGCCGTACAGACGACGGGACTCGGGGGACCCAGTACTTC.

The chain links TRBV15 to TRBJ2-1; D assignment may be TRBD1 or TRBD2 (5 bases each). Trimming removed 5 bases at V and 0 bases at J, with 8 bases between. CDR3 size: 14 residues. Germline V gene data show CDR1 as LNHNV and CDR2 as YYDKDF (reference sequence). As DNA, the CDR3 is TGTGCCACCAGCGGGACGACCTCCTACAATGAGCAGTTCTTC. This codes for CATSGTTSYNEQFF.

The V gene is TRBV28, the J gene TRBJ2-7; D not certain. Between the trimmed V and J ends, which lost 6 bases and 9 bases, there was a span of 12 bases. This CDR3 region has 11 residues. Germline CDR1 is MDHEN and CDR2 is SYDVKM. CDR3 sequence reads: CASRSDHRQYF. The CDR3 DNA is TGTGCCAGCAGGTCGGACCACCGGCAGTACTTC.

This clonotype was seen only a few times. The J gene is TRBJ2-1, the V gene TRBV7-8, with D perhaps matching TRBD2 (5 bases). Germline V gene sequence: CDR1 SGHVS, CDR2 FQNEAQ. Trimming took off 4 bases at V and 8 bases at J, with 12 bases between the two ends. This CDR3 contains 13 residues. This CDR3 reads CASSSLEGHEQFF. Written as DNA, the CDR3 is TGTGCCAGCAGCTCGCTAGAGGGTCATGAGCAGTTCTTC.

This chain links TRBV11-1 with TRBJ2-5, with 7 positions matching TRBD2. V shed 3 bases and J 3 bases; nucleotides not matched to a gene: 10. This CDR3 is 16 amino acids long. Germline values: CDR1 SGHAT, CDR2 FQDESV (reference sequence). The chain's CDR3 is CASSFGGSPLKETQYF. The CDR3 DNA follows: TGTGCCAGCAGCTTCGGGGGGTCTCCACTAAAAGAGACCCAGTACTTC. Variable domain in full (rest from reference TRBV11-1 and TRBJ2-5): EAEVAQSPRYKITEKSQAVAFWCDPISGHATLYWYRQILGQGPELLVQFQDESVVDDSQLPKDRFSAERLKGVDSTLKIQPAELGDSAMYLCASSFGGSPLKETQYFGPGTRLLVL.

The V and J genes are TRBV10-3 and TRBJ2-1; D could derive from TRBD1 or TRBD2 (5 bases each). The CDR3 runs 14 residues. Trimming left V 10 bases short and J 1 base short, with 14 bases between. CDR1 and CDR2 (germline): ENHRY, SYGVKD. In nucleotides, the CDR3 is TGTGCCACCTCCGGGACGGCATCCTACAATGAGCAGTTCTTC. Its protein is CATSGTASYNEQFF.

This clonotype was seen a few times. The chain carries TRBV24-1 and TRBJ1-2, with D possibly TRBD1 on 5 matching bases. V lost 9 bases to trimming and J lost 2 bases, with 12 bases between them. The germline CDR1 and CDR2 sequences are KGHDR and SFDVKD. The CDR3 loop spans 13 amino acids. CDR3 loop: CATQRGVNYGYTF. The CDR3 DNA follows: TGTGCCACCCAGAGAGGGGTCAACTATGGCTACACCTTC.

This clonotype was found a few times. The V gene is TRBV12-3 or TRBV12-4, the J gene TRBJ1-5; no reliable D call. Deletions cut 1 base from V and 7 bases from J, with 5 bases between. The CDR3 spans 12 residues. The CDR3 DNA reads TGTGCCAGCAGTTTAGAATGGCAGCCCCAGCATTTT. Protein sequence: CASSLEWQPQHF.

This chain uses TRBV12-3 or TRBV12-4 with TRBJ1-1; 7 nucleotides agree with TRBD1. The CDR3 runs 16 residues. The J segment lost 1 base and the V segment lost 5 bases, leaving 10 bases of the junction unmatched. CDR3 nucleotide sequence: TGTGCCAGCAGTCCGGCCTACAGGGGAAGGAACACTGAAGCTTTCTTT. Its protein is CASSPAYRGRNTEAFF.

The chain has TRBV6-5 and TRBJ2-7; 11 nucleotides match TRBD1. The germline CDR1 and CDR2 sequences are MNHEY and SVGAGI. This CDR3 is built from 15 residues. With 0 bases clipped from V and 4 bases from J, the junction kept 2 bases outside the gene matches. CDR3: CASSYSGTGGYEQYF. CDR3 DNA: TGTGCCAGCAGTTACTCAGGGACAGGGGGGTACGAGCAGTACTTC.

The CDR3 sequence is CSASRDRGPGQPQHF. The CDR3 DNA reads TGCAGTGCTTCCCGGGACAGGGGGCCGGGTCAGCCCCAGCATTTT. The rearrangement uses TRBV20-1 and TRBJ1-5, with 12 nucleotides matching TRBD1. CDR3 length: 15 residues. V lost 5 bases and J lost 6; bases outside the gene matches: 8. Per germline, CDR1 DFQATT and CDR2 SNEGSKA (reference sequence).

This clonotype appeared a few times. The genes are TRBV7-9 and TRBJ1-1; 9 bases line up with TRBD1. The CDR3 consists of 14 residues. Trimming cost V 6 bases and J 2 bases; bases outside gene matches: 4. The germline CDR1 and CDR2 sequences are SEHNR and FQNEAQ (reference sequence). The CDR3 bases are TGTGCCAGCAGGTTAACAGGGGGCAACACTGAAGCTTTCTTT. Its translation: CASRLTGGNTEAFF.

J is TRBJ2-2 and V is TRBV4-1; D is perhaps TRBD1 (5 bases). V was shortened by 4 bases and J by 6 bases, with 15 bases between the two germline ends. Germline V gene data show CDR1 as MGHRA and CDR2 as YSYEKL. This CDR3 spans 15 amino acids. CDR3 amino acids: CASSRPPGSAGELFF. The CDR3 DNA follows: TGCGCCAGCAGCCGTCCCCCAGGGTCCGCCGGGGAGCTGTTTTTT.

This clonotype was seen a few times. This sequence joins TRBV9 and TRBJ2-3; D is ambiguous. This CDR3 is 13 amino acids long. CDR1 SGDLS and CDR2 YYNGEE come from the germline V gene. Trimming pared 3 bases from V and 1 base from J, leaving 6 bases between. In DNA, the CDR3 is TGTGCCAGCAGCGAACCGGGCACAGATACGCAGTATTTT. It specifies CASSEPGTDTQYF.

This chain uses TRBV11-2 with TRBJ2-7; 9 nucleotides match TRBD2. Trimming at V came to 2 bases and at J to 4 bases, leaving 6 bases not matched to a gene. The CDR3 contains 15 residues. The germline CDR1 and CDR2 sequences are SGHAT and FQNNGV. CDR3 sequence: CASSLNLAGTYEQYF. CDR3 coding DNA: TGTGCCAGCAGCTTAAACCTAGCGGGGACTTACGAGCAGTACTTC.